This T cell receptor (beta chain) came from a study of CD8+CD57+ T cells in acquired aplastic anemia (dated by TCRdb to 2017 to 2018). For context, the study as a whole: On average, sorted CD4+ and CD8+ cells yielded approximately 3 ug of extracted DNA, with a range of about 0.18 to 27.4 ug. Healthy donor samples averaged around 10 million reads for CD4+ and under 14 million for CD8+ cells.

The investigation overall reported the following: Although roughly 30 CD8+ CDR3 sequences were shared by patients and controls, these sequences appeared highly expressed in patients and within the immunodominant clones of patients. Patients and healthy controls showed no significant difference in CD8+ Simpson's diversity (P=0.060).

Based on the germline V gene, the CDR1 and CDR2 sequences are SQVTM and ANQGSEA. V lost 4 bases and J lost 0 bases; the stretch between them is 10 bases long. The CDR3 numbers 13 residues from cysteine through phenylalanine. Here the CDR3 DNA is all that survives: 39 bases in frame from base 1. Notes on this clonotype: Its target antigen remains unknown. No much larger clone exists at a distance of one base, and base qualities are not known.

Genomic DNA served as template for TCR beta VDJ combination and CDR3 sequence profiling. An Illumina HiSeq 2000 was used for TCR repertoire sequencing. In the source study's methods: Repertoire assessment relied on Simpson's diversity index, CDR3 size and DJ length profiles, and TRBV/TRBJ rearrangement plots. The immunodominant clone was defined as the most abundant DNA sequence in deep sequencing data. CDR3 amino acid sequences were checked for sharing across subjects and were also compared against the VDJdb database and published repertoires. TCRdb reran the public reads through fastp at Q25 and MiXCR, keeping productive beta chains. Under each unique CDR3 protein, matching rows form one entry showing the most common genes and DNA. TCRdb's processing, not the study's, gives the V and J calls here. The sample profile shows some 190,000 distinct CDR3 sequences; 45% to 50% of them were found once. Jointly, the top ten make up 2.9% of the sample.

TCR repertoires of sorted CD4+ and CD8+ blood T cells from severe aplastic anemia patients and healthy subjects were deep-sequenced in the study. Ficoll-Paque density gradient centrifugation was used to isolate peripheral blood mononuclear cells. Before DNA extraction, CD4+ and CD8+ T cells were sorted with FACS or magnetic beads. The rearrangement joined TRBV29-1 to TRBJ2-7, with the D gene not confidently named. The source of this sequence is a human donor in good health. What was sequenced was sorted CD4+, CD8+, or CD8+CD57+ T cells (not recorded which) from PBMCs. The DNA sequence is given as TGCAGCGTTGGGGCGGACGGCTCCTACGAGCAGTACTTC. Its translation reads: CSVGADGSYEQYF.